This T cell receptor (beta chain) was recorded in a study of identical twins. Template switching (which added a universal primer site) was used, and cDNA carried unique molecular identifiers. MiXCR, applied by TCRdb to the 5' RACE reads, yields one record per CDR3 protein. The sample lists fewer than 250,000 distinct CDR3 sequences; roughly a tenth were seen once. This clonotype was found many times. Its antigen remains unknown. Everyone who donated was a healthy Caucasian. V was clipped by 3 bases and J by 3 bases, with 12 bases between them. This CDR3 comprises 15 residues. General study results and limits: Twin-shared out-of-frame alpha sequences showed excess low generation probability. Whereas memory repertoires showed no such difference, abundant cord blood beta clonotypes carried fewer insertions.

The sequencing sample was made of memory (CD45RO+) T cells sorted from blood. This chain links TRBV12-3 or TRBV12-4 with TRBJ1-3; no reliable D call. The source is a woman under 30 in good health. Here the CDR3 DNA reads TGTGCCAGCAGTTTGATTTCCAGGTTTGGAAACACCATATATTTT. It codes for CASSLISRFGNTIYF.